This T cell receptor (beta chain) was identified in a study of blood T cell repertoires in COVID-19. Study-wide context: Samples came from the United States, Italy and Spain, spanning acute and convalescent COVID-19.

Method: immunoSEQ multiplex PCR; TCRdb's copy keeps in-frame clones and lacks some. The sample contains about 54,000 clones, 91% of which appear only once. V lost 3 bases and J 5 bases, leaving 7 bases between the germline ends. Germline assignment: CDR1 KGHSH and CDR2 LQKENI. CDR3 length equals 13 residues. The TCR was taken from a woman aged 60-75 years with active or convalescent COVID-19. The chain links TRBV18 to TRBJ2-2, with D uncertain. What was sequenced was peripheral blood. The CDR3 DNA reads TGTGCCAGCTCACCCCCGGTGACCGGGGAGCTGTTTTTT. This translates into CASSPPVTGELFF.